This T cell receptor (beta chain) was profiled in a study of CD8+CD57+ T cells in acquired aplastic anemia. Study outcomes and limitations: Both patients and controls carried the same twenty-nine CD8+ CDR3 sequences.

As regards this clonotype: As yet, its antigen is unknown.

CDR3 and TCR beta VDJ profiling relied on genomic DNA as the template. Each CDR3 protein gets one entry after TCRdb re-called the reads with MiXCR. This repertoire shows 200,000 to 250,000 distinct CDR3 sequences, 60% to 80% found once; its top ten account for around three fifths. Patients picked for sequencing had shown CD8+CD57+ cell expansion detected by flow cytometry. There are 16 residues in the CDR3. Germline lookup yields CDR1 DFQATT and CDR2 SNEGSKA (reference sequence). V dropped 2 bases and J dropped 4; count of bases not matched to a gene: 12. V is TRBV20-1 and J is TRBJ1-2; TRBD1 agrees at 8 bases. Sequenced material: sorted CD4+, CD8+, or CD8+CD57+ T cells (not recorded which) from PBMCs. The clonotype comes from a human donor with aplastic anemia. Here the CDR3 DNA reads TGCAGTGCTAGACCTGGACAGGGAACGATGGGCTATGGCTACACCTTC. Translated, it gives CSARPGQGTMGYGYTF.